This TCR beta chain was profiled in a study of sequential checkpoint blockade in melanoma. Study background: Arm A got nivolumab then ipilimumab; arm B the reverse, 1:1. Each arm's sequence ended with maintenance nivolumab.

The V gene end was trimmed by 6 bases and the J gene end by 2 bases; junction bases not matched to a gene: 5. The CDR3 length is 14 residues. Per the germline V gene, CDR1 is MDHEN and CDR2 is SYDVKM. The treatment denotes: randomized to nivolumab then ipilimumab (arm A) or the reverse (arm B). DNA-damaging chemotherapy had not been given to any patient beforehand. Live CD3+CD8+ CD19− CD56− cells were sorted from PBMCs. Profiling relied on immunoSEQ multiplex PCR, and the TCRdb table lists in-frame clones only, not all of them. This table holds fewer than 20,000 clones, approximately 60% found once. The TCR originated in a human donor with melanoma. Sequencing used CD8+ T cells sorted from blood (inferred from file names), obtained from a patient given nivolumab and ipilimumab in sequence. This chain connects TRBV28 to TRBJ2-7, with 9 bases matching TRBD1. CDR3 nucleotides: TGTGCCAGCAGGGTTGGGACAGGGACCTACGAGCAGTACTTC. Encoded protein: CASRVGTGTYEQYF.